In this sample, the clone carrying this TCR beta chain turned up a few times. Its antigen is still unknown. Reverse transcription of all isolated RNA meant that expressed TCRB transcripts were sequenced. Sequencing was performed with immunoSEQ multiplex PCR; in TCRdb, only in-frame clones are kept and a portion is missing. The sample lists approximately 140,000 clones; around 8.8% were seen once. The entry originates in a study of beta chain features in type 1 diabetes. Study conclusions and caveats: Within each of all four CD4+ subsets, Type 1 diabetes patients had TCRB CDR3s that were moderately but significantly shorter.

Once sorted, every population was more than 95% pure. The sample taken for sequencing was central memory CD4+ T cells from blood. This sequence was found in a man in his thirties or forties with type 1 diabetes.

The DNA for the CDR3 is TGTGCCAGTAGTATGGGTACTAGCGGTGGGGTGTCGCAGTATTTT. It translates to CASSMGTSGGVSQYF. The chain joins TRBV19 to TRBJ2-3; 8 bases match TRBD2. After removal of 3 bases from V and 10 bases from J, the junction contained 12 bases not matched to a gene. This CDR3 is 15 amino acids long. Germline V gives CDR1 LNHDA, CDR2 SQIVND (reference sequence).